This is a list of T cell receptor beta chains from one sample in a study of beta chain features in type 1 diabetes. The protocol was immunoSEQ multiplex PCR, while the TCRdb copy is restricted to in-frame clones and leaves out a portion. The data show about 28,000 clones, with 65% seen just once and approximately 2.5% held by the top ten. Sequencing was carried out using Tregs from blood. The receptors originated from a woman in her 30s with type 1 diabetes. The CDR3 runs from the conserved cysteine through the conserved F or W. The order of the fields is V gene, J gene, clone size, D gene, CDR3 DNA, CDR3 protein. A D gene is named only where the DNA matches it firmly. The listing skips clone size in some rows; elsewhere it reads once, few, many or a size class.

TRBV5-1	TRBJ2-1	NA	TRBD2	TGCGCCAGCAGCTTGGGGCCTAGCGGGAGCTATGAGCAGTTCTTC	CASSLGPSGSYEQFF
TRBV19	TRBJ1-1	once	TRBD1	TGTGCCAGTACTGAACAGGGGTACGAGGGAACTGAAGCTTTCTTT	CASTEQGYEGTEAFF
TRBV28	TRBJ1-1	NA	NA	TGTGCCAGCGCCTACCTTCGATTGACAGGAAACACTGAAGCTTTCTTT	CASAYLRLTGNTEAFF
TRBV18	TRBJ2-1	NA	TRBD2	TGTGCCAGCTCACCAAGATCTCGGCTAGCGGGGTGGGATGAGCAGTTCTTC	CASSPRSRLAGWDEQFF
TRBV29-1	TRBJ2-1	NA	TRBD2	TGCAGCGTTTATATAACTAGCGGGGAGGGCAGGCAGTTCTTC	CSVYITSGEGRQFF
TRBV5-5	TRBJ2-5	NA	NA	TGTGCCAGCAGCCCCAGGCTAGCATTCCAAGAGACCCAGTACTTC	CASSPRLAFQETQYF
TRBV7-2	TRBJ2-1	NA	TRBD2	TGTGCCAGCAGCACCCCTTGGACTAGCGGTATCAATGAGCAGTTCTTC	CASSTPWTSGINEQFF
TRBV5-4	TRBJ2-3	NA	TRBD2	TGTGCCAGCAGCTTGGCGGGAGGGACAGATACGCAGTATTTT	CASSLAGGTDTQYF
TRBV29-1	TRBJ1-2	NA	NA	TGCAGCGTTGCTGAGGCCTACTATGGCTACACCTTC	CSVAEAYYGYTF
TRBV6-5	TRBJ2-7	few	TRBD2	TGTGCCAGCAGTTACTCCGGGGGGGCCTCTTACGAGCAGTACTTC	CASSYSGGASYEQYF
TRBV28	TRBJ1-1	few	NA	TGTGCCAGCAAACTGTCTGACACTGAAGCTTTCTTT	CASKLSDTEAFF
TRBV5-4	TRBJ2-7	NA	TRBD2	TGTGCCAGCAGCATTGGACTAGCGGGAAATTACGAGCAGTACTTC	CASSIGLAGNYEQYF
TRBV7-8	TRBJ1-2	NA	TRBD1	TGTGCCAGCAGCCGTCAGGGGGGTAACTATGGCTACACCTTC	CASSRQGGNYGYTF
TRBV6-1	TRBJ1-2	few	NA	TGTGCCAGCAGATCCGGGGGACGAAGTTACTATGGCTACACCTTC	CASRSGGRSYYGYTF
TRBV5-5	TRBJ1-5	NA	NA	TGTGCCAGCCGTAACAGCTTGAATCAGCCCCAGCATTTT	CASRNSLNQPQHF
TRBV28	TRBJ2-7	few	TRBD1	TGTGCCACCGTACCTCGGGACAGGTCCTACGAGCAGTACTTC	CATVPRDRSYEQYF
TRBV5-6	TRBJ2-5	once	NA	TGTGCCAGCAGTTTTCCCAACGTGGAGGTAGGAGAGACCCAGTACTTC	CASSFPNVEVGETQYF
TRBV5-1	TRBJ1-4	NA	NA	TGCGCCAGCAGCTTGGGAGCGACAGCTTATGAAAAACTGTTTTTT	CASSLGATAYEKLFF
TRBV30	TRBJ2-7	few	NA	TGTGCCTGGAGTGCCCAGTACGAGCAGTACTTC	CAWSAQYEQYF
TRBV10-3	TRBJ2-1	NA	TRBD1	TGTGCCACTCACCCGGGACAGGGGATCTATGAGCAGTTCTTC	CATHPGQGIYEQFF
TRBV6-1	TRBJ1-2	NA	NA	TGTGCCAGCAGTGAATCTACCTATGGCTACACCTTC	CASSESTYGYTF
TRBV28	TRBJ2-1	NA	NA	TGTGCCAGCAAGCAGCGGGCGAGGAATGAGCAGTTCTTC	CASKQRARNEQFF
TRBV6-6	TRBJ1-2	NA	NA	TGTGCCACCCACTGGGCCGGGAATGGCTACACCTTC	CATHWAGNGYTF
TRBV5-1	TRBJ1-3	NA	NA	TGCGCCAGCAGCTTGCAGGGGAGCTCTGGAAACACCATATATTTT	CASSLQGSSGNTIYF
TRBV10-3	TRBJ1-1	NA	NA	TGTGCCATCAGCCAGTCAGTTACTATGAACACTGAAGCTTTCTTT	CAISQSVTMNTEAFF
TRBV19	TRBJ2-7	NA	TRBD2	TGTGCCAGTAGTATATCTTGGCTAGCGGGAAACTACGAGCAGTACTTC	CASSISWLAGNYEQYF
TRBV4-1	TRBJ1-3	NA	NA	TGCGCCAGCAGCTTACCCCTTAGGGGGGGAAACACCATATATTTT	CASSLPLRGGNTIYF
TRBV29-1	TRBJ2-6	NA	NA	TGCAGCGTTGCTGGAGGAGTTTCTGGGGCCAACGTCCTGACTTTC	CSVAGGVSGANVLTF
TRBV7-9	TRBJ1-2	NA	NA	TGTGCCAGCAGCTTTCAGACAGAGCGTAACTATGGCTACACCTTC	CASSFQTERNYGYTF
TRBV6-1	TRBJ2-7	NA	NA	TGTGCCAGCAGTGAATTGGACAGCTACGAGCAGTACTTC	CASSELDSYEQYF
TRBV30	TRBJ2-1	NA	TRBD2	TGTGCCTGGATTAGCGGGAGCTCCTACAATGAGCAGTTCTTC	CAWISGSSYNEQFF
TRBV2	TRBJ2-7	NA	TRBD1	TGTGCCAGCAGGTGGGACAGGGTAGGTGAGCAGTACTTC	CASRWDRVGEQYF
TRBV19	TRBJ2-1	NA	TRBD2	TGTGCCAGTCGCGAAGGACTAGCGGGAACGGATGAGCAGTTCTTC	CASREGLAGTDEQFF
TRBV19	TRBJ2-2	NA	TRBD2	TGTGCCAGTAGTGCCAGGACTAGCGGGAGGGGGGGCACCGGGGAGCTGTTTTTT	CASSARTSGRGGTGELFF
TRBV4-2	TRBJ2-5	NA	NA	TGTGCCAGCAGCACAAACCGGGACACTTTCCCCGAGACCCAGTACTTC	CASSTNRDTFPETQYF
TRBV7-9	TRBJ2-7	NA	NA	TGTGCCAGCAGCTTATATAGGACAGAGGCTGTCCTACGCGAGCAGTACTTC	CASSLYRTEAVLREQYF
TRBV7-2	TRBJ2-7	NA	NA	TGTGCCAGCAGCTTAAGGGGACTGGCCTACGAGCAGTACTTC	CASSLRGLAYEQYF
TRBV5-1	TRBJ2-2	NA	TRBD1	TGCGCCAGCCATCAGACAGGGGCCGGGGAGCTGTTTTTT	CASHQTGAGELFF
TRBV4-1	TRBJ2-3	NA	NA	TGCGCCAGCAGCCAAGAAAGCGGCCCTAGCACAGATACGCAGTATTTT	CASSQESGPSTDTQYF
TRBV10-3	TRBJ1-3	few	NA	TGTGCCATCAGTGATCGAGGCAGCACTGGAAACACCATATATTTT	CAISDRGSTGNTIYF
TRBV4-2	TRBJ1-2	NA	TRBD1	TGTGCCAGCAGCCAAGATACCGTGACAGGGGCGGACTACACCTTC	CASSQDTVTGADYTF
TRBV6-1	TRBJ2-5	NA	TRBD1	TGTGCCAGCAACTTAGGATGGACAGGGGTCGAGACCCAGTACTTC	CASNLGWTGVETQYF
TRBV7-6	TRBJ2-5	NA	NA	TGTGCCAGCAGCTTAGATGGCGGGGAGACCCAGTACTTC	CASSLDGGETQYF
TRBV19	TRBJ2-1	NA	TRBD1	TGTGCCAGTAGTCCATGGACAGGGGCGGTGCATGAGCAGTTCTTC	CASSPWTGAVHEQFF
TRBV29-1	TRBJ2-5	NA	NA	TGCAGCGTCGCCGGAAGGGACACCAGCCAAGAGACCCAGTACTTC	CSVAGRDTSQETQYF
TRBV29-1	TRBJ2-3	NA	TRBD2	TGCAGCGTGACTAGCGATGGGGCAGATACGCAGTATTTT	CSVTSDGADTQYF
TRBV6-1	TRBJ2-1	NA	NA	TGTGCCCTACTGGCGGAAAGCTCCTACAATGAGCAGTTCTTC	CALLAESSYNEQFF